A selection of T cell receptor beta chains follows, all from one sample in a study of blood T cell repertoires in COVID-19. Some clones are missing from TCRdb's copy, which holds only in-frame ones; the method was immunoSEQ multiplex PCR. The sample shows about 160,000 clones, approximately 85% of them seen only once. Sequencing was performed on peripheral blood. Receptors originate from a man between 40 and 49 years old who had recovered from COVID-19. CDR3s include the opening cysteine and the closing phenylalanine or tryptophan. The order of the fields is D gene, J gene, V gene, clone size, CDR3 protein, CDR3 DNA. The D gene is left open where the match is weak. Clone size, where shown, is once, few, many, or a class for clones that have expanded.

D gene: TRBD1; J gene: TRBJ1-5; V gene: TRBV19; clone size: once; CDR3 protein: CASRDRVIRANQPQHF; CDR3 DNA: TGTGCCAGCCGGGACAGGGTGATCAGGGCCAATCAGCCCCAGCATTTT
D gene: TRBD1; J gene: TRBJ1-2; V gene: TRBV7-9; clone size: -; CDR3 protein: CASSTGQGRGYTF; CDR3 DNA: TGTGCCAGCAGCACCGGACAGGGACGAGGCTACACCTTC
D gene: -; J gene: TRBJ2-2; V gene: TRBV11-2; clone size: -; CDR3 protein: CASSKQGYTGELFF; CDR3 DNA: TGTGCCAGCAGCAAACAGGGCTACACCGGGGAGCTGTTTTTT
D gene: -; J gene: TRBJ2-3; V gene: TRBV9; clone size: -; CDR3 protein: CASSVRYGSPDTQYF; CDR3 DNA: TGTGCCAGCAGCGTTCGATACGGGTCCCCAGATACGCAGTATTTT
D gene: TRBD2; J gene: TRBJ2-1; V gene: TRBV4-1; clone size: -; CDR3 protein: CASSQTSGRALEQFF; CDR3 DNA: TGCGCCAGCAGCCAAACTAGCGGGAGGGCCCTTGAGCAGTTCTTC
D gene: TRBD2; J gene: TRBJ2-7; V gene: TRBV13; clone size: -; CDR3 protein: CASSFLLAGGMDEQYF; CDR3 DNA: TGTGCCAGCAGCTTTCTACTAGCGGGGGGTATGGACGAGCAGTACTTC
D gene: TRBD2; J gene: TRBJ2-7; V gene: TRBV5-5; clone size: -; CDR3 protein: CASSRRELGYEQYF; CDR3 DNA: TGTGCCAGCAGCCGGCGGGAGCTGGGCTACGAGCAGTACTTC
D gene: TRBD1; J gene: TRBJ1-3; V gene: TRBV6-5; clone size: -; CDR3 protein: CASRGQGEKYTIYF; CDR3 DNA: TGTGCCAGCAGGGGACAGGGGGAGAAGTACACCATATATTTT
D gene: TRBD1; J gene: TRBJ1-3; V gene: TRBV30; clone size: -; CDR3 protein: CAWRGQGSGNTIYF; CDR3 DNA: TGTGCCTGGAGGGGACAGGGGTCTGGAAACACCATATATTTT
D gene: TRBD2; J gene: TRBJ2-1; V gene: TRBV3-1/TRBV3-2; clone size: -; CDR3 protein: CASSQVLASGGYNEQFF; CDR3 DNA: TGTGCCAGCAGCCAAGTTCTGGCTAGCGGGGGGTACAATGAGCAGTTCTTC
D gene: -; J gene: TRBJ2-2; V gene: TRBV5-5; clone size: -; CDR3 protein: CASSLAVYGINTGELFF; CDR3 DNA: TGTGCCAGCAGCTTGGCCGTCTACGGGATTAACACCGGGGAGCTGTTTTTT